This TCR beta chain was profiled in a study of sequential checkpoint blockade in melanoma. The wider study: Patients were randomized 1:1 to nivolumab-then-ipilimumab or ipilimumab-then-nivolumab first-line. Maintenance nivolumab came after either treatment sequence.

Treatment defined: randomized to nivolumab then ipilimumab (arm A) or the reverse (arm B). Patients had received no earlier DNA-damaging chemotherapy. PBMC sorting kept live CD3+CD8+ cells without CD19 or CD56. Assay used: immunoSEQ multiplex PCR; TCRdb lists only in-frame clones, some missing. This table has about 17,000 clones, roughly two thirds appearing once. V lost 1 base to trimming and J lost 1 base, with 8 bases between them. Germline-derived CDR1 and CDR2 are SQVTM and ANQGSEA. This CDR3 is built from 14 residues. This TCR derives from a human donor with melanoma. Sequencing used CD8+ T cells sorted from blood (inferred from file names), obtained from a patient given nivolumab and ipilimumab in sequence. This chain connects TRBV29-1 to TRBJ1-5; D perhaps matches TRBD1 (5 bases). The CDR3 reads CSVEGGDSNQPQHF. The CDR3, as DNA: TGCAGCGTTGAAGGCGGGGACAGCAATCAGCCCCAGCATTTT.